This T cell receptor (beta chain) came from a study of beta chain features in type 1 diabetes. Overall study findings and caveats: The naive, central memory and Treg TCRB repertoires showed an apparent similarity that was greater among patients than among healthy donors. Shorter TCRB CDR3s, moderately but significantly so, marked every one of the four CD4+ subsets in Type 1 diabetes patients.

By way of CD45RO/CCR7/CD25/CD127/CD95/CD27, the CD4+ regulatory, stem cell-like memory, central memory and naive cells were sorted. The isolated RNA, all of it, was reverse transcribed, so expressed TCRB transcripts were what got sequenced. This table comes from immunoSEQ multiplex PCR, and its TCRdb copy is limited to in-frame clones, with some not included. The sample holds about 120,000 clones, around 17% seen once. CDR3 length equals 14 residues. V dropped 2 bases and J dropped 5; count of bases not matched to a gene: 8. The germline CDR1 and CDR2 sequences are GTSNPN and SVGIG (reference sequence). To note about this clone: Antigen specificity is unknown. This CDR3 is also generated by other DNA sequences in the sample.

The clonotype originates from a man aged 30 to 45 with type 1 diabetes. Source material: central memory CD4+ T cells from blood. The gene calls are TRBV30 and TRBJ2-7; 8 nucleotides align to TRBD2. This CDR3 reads CAWSYRGGPNEQYF. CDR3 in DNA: TGTGCCTGGAGTTACCGCGGGGGGCCGAACGAGCAGTACTTC.